This T cell receptor beta chain was documented in a study of CD8 T cells in Susac syndrome. Random hexamers served to reverse transcribe about 0.5 to 1 ug RNA. By means of immunoSEQ multiplex PCR, TCR beta CDR3 spanning 54 Vbeta and 13 Jbeta underwent amplification. TCRdb analysed the immunoSEQ multiplex PCR reads with MiXCR anew, one entry per CDR3 protein. Of more than 150,000 distinct CDR3 sequences in the sample, roughly 95% were seen once. The CDR3 spans 15 residues. The V gene's germline CDR1 is LGHNA and CDR2 YSLEER. Trimming removed 1 base at V and 6 bases at J, with 13 bases between. TCR beta was sequenced from blood CD8+ and CD4+ T cells.

Input material: CD4+ T cells from PBMCs. The chain joins TRBV4-3 to TRBJ2-1; no clear D gene. The clonotype comes from a human donor with Susac syndrome. CDR3 nucleotide sequence: TGCGCCAGCAGCCAAGGGAGATCTCCTTTCAATGAGCAGTTCTTC. This sequence encodes CASSQGRSPFNEQFF.